This TCR beta chain was identified during a study of OX40 agonist ivuxolimab in advanced cancers. About the research overall: Patients received the agonistic anti-OX40 (CD134) antibody ivuxolimab. Aged roughly 20 to 79 with a mean of approximately 60 years, they were more than 80% male. General study results and limits: Several nonresponders also turned out to have low normalized T-cell clonal expansion. Expanded clones belonging to CD8+ T cells outnumbered, on average, those of CD4+.

A note on this clone: Its antigen is unknown.

The V and J ends lost 4 bases and 2 bases respectively, with 15 bases between them. This CDR3 has 15 amino acids. The germline gives CDR1 SGHTA, CDR2 FQGNSA. Generated by immunoSEQ multiplex PCR, the TCRdb table keeps only in-frame clones and is missing some. The sample has about 70,000 clones; approximately 90% are singletons. Sample: CD4+ or CD8+ T cells sorted from blood, taken in a trial of the OX40 agonist ivuxolimab. This sequence was found in an adult with an advanced solid tumor such as melanoma, head and neck, liver or kidney cancer. The J gene is TRBJ2-7, the V gene TRBV7-2; weak D call: TRBD1 (6 bases). CDR3 sequence (DNA): TGTGCCAGCAGCTGGACCGGGACAAGCACCTACGAGCAGTACTTC. This gives the protein CASSWTGTSTYEQYF.